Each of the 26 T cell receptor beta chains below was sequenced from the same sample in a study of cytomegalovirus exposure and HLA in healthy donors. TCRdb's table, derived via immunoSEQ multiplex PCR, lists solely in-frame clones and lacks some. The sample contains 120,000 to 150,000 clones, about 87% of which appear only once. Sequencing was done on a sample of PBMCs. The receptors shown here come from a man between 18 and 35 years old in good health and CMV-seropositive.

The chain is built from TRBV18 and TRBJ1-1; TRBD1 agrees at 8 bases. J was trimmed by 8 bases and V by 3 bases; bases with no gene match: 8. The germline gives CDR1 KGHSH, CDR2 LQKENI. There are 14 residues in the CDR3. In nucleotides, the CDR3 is TGTGCCAGCTCACCGAGGACAGGGAAGGCCGAAGCTTTCTTT. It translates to CASSPRTGKAEAFF.

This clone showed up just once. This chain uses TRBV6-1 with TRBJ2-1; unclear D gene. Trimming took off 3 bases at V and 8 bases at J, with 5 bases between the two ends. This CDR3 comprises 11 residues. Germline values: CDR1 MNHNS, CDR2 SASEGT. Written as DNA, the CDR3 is TGTGCCAGCAGTGATTTCTATGAGCAGTTCTTC. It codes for CASSDFYEQFF.

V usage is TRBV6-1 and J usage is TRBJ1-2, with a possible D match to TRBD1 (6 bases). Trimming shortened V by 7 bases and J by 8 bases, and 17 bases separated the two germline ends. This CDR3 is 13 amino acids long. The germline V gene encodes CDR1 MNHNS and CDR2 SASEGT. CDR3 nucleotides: TGTGCCAGCACCGGAAGGAACAGGGAAGGCTACACCTTC. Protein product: CASTGRNREGYTF.

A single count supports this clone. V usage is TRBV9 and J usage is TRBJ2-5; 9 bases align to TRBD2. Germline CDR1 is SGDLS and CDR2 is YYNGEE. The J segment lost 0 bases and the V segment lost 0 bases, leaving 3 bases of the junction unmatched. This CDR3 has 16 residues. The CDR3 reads CASSVGAGGYQETQYF. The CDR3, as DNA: TGTGCCAGCAGCGTAGGGGCGGGAGGGTACCAAGAGACCCAGTACTTC.

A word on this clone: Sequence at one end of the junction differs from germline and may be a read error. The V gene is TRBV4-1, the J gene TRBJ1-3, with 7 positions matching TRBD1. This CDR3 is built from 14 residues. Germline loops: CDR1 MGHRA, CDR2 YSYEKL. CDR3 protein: CASSQDRGQHMGLF. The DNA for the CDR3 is TGCGCCAGCAGCCAAGATAGGGGACAGCACATGGGGCTCTTT.

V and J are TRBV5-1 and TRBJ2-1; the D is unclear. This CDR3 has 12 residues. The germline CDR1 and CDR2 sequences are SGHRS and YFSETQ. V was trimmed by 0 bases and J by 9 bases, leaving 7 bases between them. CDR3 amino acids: CASSLGVGEQFF. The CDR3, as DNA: TGCGCCAGCAGCTTGGGTGTCGGTGAGCAGTTCTTC.

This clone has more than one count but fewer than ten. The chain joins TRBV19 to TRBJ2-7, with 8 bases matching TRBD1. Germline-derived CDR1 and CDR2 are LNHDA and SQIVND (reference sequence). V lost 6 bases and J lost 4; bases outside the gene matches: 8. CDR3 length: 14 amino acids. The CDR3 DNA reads TGTGCCAGTAGCGGACAGGGCATACTTTACGAGCAGTACTTC. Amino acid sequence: CASSGQGILYEQYF.

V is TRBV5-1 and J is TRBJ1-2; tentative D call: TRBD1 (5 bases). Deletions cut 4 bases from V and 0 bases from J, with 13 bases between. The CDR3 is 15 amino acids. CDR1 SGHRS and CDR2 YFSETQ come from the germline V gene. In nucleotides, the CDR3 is TGCGCCAGCAGCCCCACAGGAGCTCCTAACTATGGCTACACCTTC. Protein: CASSPTGAPNYGYTF. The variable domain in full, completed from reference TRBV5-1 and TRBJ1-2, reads KAGVTQTPRYLIKTRGQQVTLSCSPISGHRSVSWYQQTPGQGLQFLFEYFSETQRNKGNFPGRFSGRQFSNSRSEMNVSTLELGDSALYLCASSPTGAPNYGYTFGSGTRLTVV.

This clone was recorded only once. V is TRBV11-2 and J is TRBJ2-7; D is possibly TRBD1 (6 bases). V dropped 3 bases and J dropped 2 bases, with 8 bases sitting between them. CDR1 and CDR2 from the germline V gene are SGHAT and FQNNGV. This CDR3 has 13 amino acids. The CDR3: CASSFGDTYEQYF. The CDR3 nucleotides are TGTGCCAGCAGCTTCGGGGACACCTACGAGCAGTACTTC.

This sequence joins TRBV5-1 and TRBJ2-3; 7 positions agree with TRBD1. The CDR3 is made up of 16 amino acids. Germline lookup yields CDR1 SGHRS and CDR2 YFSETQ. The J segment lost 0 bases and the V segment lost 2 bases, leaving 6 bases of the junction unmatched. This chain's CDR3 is CASSFFDRDSTDTQYF. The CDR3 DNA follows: TGCGCCAGCAGCTTTTTTGACAGGGATAGCACAGATACGCAGTATTTT.

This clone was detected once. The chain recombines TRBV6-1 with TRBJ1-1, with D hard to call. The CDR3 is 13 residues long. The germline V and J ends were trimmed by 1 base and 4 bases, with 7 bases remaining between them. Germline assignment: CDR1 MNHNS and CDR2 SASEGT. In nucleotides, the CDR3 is TGTGCCAGCAGTGAAGGGGGAGGCACTGAAGCTTTCTTT. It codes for CASSEGGGTEAFF.

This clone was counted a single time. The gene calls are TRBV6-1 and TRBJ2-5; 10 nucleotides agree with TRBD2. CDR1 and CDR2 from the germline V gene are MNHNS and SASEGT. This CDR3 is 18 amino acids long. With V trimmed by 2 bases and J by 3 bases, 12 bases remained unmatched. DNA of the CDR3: TGTGCCAGCAGTGAAAACAGCGGGGGGGCGGGCCGTGAAGAGACCCAGTACTTC. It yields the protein CASSENSGGAGREETQYF.

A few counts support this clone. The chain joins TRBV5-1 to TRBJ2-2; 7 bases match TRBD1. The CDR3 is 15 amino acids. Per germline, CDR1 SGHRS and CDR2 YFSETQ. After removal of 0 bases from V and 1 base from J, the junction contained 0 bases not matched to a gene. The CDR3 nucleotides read TGCGCCAGCAGCTTGGGACAGGGGAACACCGGGGAGCTGTTTTTT. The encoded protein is CASSLGQGNTGELFF.

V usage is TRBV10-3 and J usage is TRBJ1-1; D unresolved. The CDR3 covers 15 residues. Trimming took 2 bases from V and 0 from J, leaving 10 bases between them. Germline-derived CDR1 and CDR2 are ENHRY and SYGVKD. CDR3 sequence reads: CAISEGGRMNTEAFF. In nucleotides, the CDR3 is TGTGCCATCAGTGAGGGTGGCAGGATGAACACTGAAGCTTTCTTT.

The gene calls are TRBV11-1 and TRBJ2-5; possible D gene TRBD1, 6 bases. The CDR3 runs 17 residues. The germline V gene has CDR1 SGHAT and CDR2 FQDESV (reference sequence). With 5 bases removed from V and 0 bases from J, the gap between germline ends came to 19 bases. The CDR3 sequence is CASSPWTDNTHQETQYF. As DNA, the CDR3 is TGTGCCAGCAGCCCCTGGACAGACAATACTCACCAAGAGACCCAGTACTTC.

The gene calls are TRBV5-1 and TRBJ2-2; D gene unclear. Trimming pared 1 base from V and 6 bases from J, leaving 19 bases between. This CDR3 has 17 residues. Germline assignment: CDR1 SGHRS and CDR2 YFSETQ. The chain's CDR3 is CASSLWSSALVAGELFF. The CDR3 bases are TGCGCCAGCAGCTTGTGGTCTAGTGCTTTGGTCGCCGGGGAGCTGTTTTTT.

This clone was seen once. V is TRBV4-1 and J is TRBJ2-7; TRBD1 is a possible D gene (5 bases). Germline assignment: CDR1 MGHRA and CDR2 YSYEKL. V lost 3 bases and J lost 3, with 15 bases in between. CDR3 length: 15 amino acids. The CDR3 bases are TGCGCCAGCAGCCATTTCCCGGACATCCTCTACGAGCAGTACTTC. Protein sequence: CASSHFPDILYEQYF.

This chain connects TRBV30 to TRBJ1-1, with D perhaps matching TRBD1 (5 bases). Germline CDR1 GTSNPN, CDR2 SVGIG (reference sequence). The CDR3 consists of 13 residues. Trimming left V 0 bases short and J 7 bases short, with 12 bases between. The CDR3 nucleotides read TGTGCCTGGAGTGTATACAGGTTGGGTGAAGCTTTCTTT. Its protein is CAWSVYRLGEAFF. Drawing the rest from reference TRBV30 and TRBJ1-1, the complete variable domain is SQTIHQWPATLVQPVGSPLSLECTVEGTSNPNLYWYRQAAGRGLQLLFYSVGIGQISSEVPQNLSASRPQDRQFILSSKKLLLSDSGFYLCAWSVYRLGEAFFGQGTRLTVV.

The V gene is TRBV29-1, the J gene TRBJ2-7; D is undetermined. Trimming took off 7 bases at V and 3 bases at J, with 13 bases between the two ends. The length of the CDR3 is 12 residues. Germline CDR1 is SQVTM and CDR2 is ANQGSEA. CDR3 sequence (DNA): TGCAGCGCCGACGACAACAACTACGAGCAGTACTTC. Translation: CSADDNNYEQYF.

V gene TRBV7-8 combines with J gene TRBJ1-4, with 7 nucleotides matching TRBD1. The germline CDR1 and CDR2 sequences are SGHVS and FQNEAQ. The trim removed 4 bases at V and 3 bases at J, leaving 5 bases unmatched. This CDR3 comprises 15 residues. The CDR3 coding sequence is TGTGCCAGCAGCTCAACCGGGACAGCTAATGAAAAACTGTTTTTT. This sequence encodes CASSSTGTANEKLFF.

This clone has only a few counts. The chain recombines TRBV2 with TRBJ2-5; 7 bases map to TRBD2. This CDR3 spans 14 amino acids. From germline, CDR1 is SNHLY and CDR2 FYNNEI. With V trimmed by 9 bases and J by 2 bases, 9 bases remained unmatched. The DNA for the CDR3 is TGTGCCAGTACGTGGCTCGGGGGGCAAGAGACCCAGTACTTC. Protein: CASTWLGGQETQYF.

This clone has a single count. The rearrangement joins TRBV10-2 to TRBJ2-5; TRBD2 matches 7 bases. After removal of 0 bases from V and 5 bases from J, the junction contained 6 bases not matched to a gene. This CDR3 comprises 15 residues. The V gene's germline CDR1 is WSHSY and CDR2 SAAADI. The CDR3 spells CASSESVWGGETQYF. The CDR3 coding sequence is TGCGCCAGCAGTGAGTCCGTTTGGGGGGGTGAGACCCAGTACTTC.

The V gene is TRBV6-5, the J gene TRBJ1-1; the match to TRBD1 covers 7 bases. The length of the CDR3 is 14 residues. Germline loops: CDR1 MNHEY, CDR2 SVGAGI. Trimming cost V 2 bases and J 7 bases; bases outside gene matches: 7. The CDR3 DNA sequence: TGTGCCAGCAGTTACAGAGGGGGCAATATTGAAGCTTTCTTT. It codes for CASSYRGGNIEAFF.

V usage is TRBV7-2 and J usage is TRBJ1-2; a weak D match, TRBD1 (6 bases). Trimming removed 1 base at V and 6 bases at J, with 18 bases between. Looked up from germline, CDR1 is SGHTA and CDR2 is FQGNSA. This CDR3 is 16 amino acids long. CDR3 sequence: CASSLVAGRGAHGYTF. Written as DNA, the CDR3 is TGTGCCAGCAGCTTAGTCGCGGGGAGGGGGGCGCATGGCTACACCTTC.

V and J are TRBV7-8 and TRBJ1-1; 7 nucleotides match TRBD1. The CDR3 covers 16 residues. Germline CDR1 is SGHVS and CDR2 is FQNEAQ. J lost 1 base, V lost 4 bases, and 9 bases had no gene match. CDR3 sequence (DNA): TGTGCCAGCAGCTCCACTAACAGGGGAGGGAACACTGAAGCTTTCTTT. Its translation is CASSSTNRGGNTEAFF.

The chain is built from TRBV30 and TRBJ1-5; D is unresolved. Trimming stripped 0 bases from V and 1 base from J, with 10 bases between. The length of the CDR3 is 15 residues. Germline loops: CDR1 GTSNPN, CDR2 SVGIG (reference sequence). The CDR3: CAWSVRGPSNQPQHF. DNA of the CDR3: TGTGCCTGGAGTGTACGGGGTCCCAGCAATCAGCCCCAGCATTTT.